The 32 T cell receptor beta chains below come from one sample, sequenced in a study of blood T cells in healthy people across ages. For the second PCR, which ran for 7 to 11 cycles, a sample-barcoded 5' primer and a J-beta primer mix were used. TCRdb processed the 5' RACE reads anew with MiXCR; each CDR3 protein has one entry. The table has approximately 880,000 distinct CDR3 sequences, about 48% seen once. The sequenced sample was blood. These receptors were obtained from a man aged 30-40 years in good health.

This clonotype was found a few times. V gene TRBV20-1 combines with J gene TRBJ2-5; TRBD2 matches 7 bases. The CDR3 sequence is 17 residues long. Germline CDR1 is DFQATT and CDR2 is SNEGSKA (reference sequence). V dropped 1 base and J dropped 4; count of bases not matched to a gene: 15. The CDR3 protein is CSARVFPGGRMGETQYF. In nucleotides, the CDR3 is TGCAGTGCTAGAGTTTTCCCGGGGGGTCGAATGGGAGAGACCCAGTACTTC.

This clonotype was seen once. The V gene is TRBV7-2, the J gene TRBJ1-2, with TRBD1 matching 7 bases. This CDR3 comprises 15 residues. The J segment lost 4 bases and the V segment lost 4 bases, leaving 9 bases of the junction unmatched. The germline V gene encodes CDR1 SGHTA and CDR2 FQGNSA. This CDR3 is CASSSARGQTYGYTF. CDR3 coding DNA: TGTGCCAGCAGCTCGGCTAGGGGACAGACCTATGGCTACACCTTC.

J is TRBJ2-5 and V is TRBV9; perhaps TRBD2 as D (7 bases). V gave up 4 bases and J gave up 5 bases, with 18 bases separating them. The germline gives CDR1 SGDLS, CDR2 YYNGEE. The CDR3 consists of 15 residues. The CDR3 region is CASSPGGGGDETQYF. CDR3 nucleotides: TGTGCCAGCAGCCCCGGGGGAGGGGGGGATGAGACCCAGTACTTC.

This chain uses TRBV4-2 with TRBJ2-3, with no clear D. Germline loops: CDR1 LGHNA, CDR2 YNFKEQ. Trimming pared 3 bases from V and 6 bases from J, leaving 7 bases between. The CDR3 extends over 12 amino acids. The CDR3 coding sequence is TGTGCCAGCAGCCAGTTAGGTGATACGCAGTATTTT. As protein: CASSQLGDTQYF.

CDR3 residues: CASSLARDSGNTIYF. The CDR3 nucleotides read TGTGCCAGCAGCTTAGCCCGGGACAGCGGAAACACCATATATTTT. V is TRBV7-2 and J is TRBJ1-3; 7 bases fit TRBD1. J gave up 4 bases and V 0 bases, and 3 bases lay outside the gene matches. In germline, CDR1 is SGHTA, CDR2 FQGNSA. The CDR3 is 15 residues long.

The sample holds a few counts of this clonotype. This chain links TRBV24-1 with TRBJ2-3, with D tentatively TRBD1 (6 bases). Germline CDR1 reads KGHDR; CDR2 reads SFDVKD. V dropped 4 bases and J dropped 2 bases, with 15 bases sitting between them. CDR3 length equals 16 residues. DNA of the CDR3: TGTGCCACCAGTGACCCTACAGGGTCCCACACAGATACGCAGTATTTT. Translation gives CATSDPTGSHTDTQYF.

The chain combines TRBV3-1 with TRBJ2-7, with a weak D call TRBD2 (6 bases). Looked up from germline, CDR1 is LGHDT and CDR2 is YNNKEL (reference sequence). The V end lost 1 base, the J end lost 7 bases, and 20 bases lay between the germline ends. This CDR3 is built from 16 residues. The CDR3 is CASSQGLTSVAGEQYF. CDR3 nucleotides: TGTGCCAGCAGCCAAGGCCTGACTAGTGTCGCTGGAGAGCAGTACTTC.

The chain combines TRBV29-1 with TRBJ1-2, with D tentatively TRBD1 (5 bases). The CDR3 is 13 residues long. Looked up from germline, CDR1 is SQVTM and CDR2 is ANQGSEA. The V end lost 4 bases, the J end lost 3 bases, and 12 bases lay between the germline ends. DNA of the CDR3: TGCAGCGTTGGGCCGGGGGGGTACTATGGCTACACCTTC. It codes for CSVGPGGYYGYTF.

This chain joins TRBV7-3 and TRBJ2-1; 9 positions agree with TRBD2. CDR1 is SGHTA and CDR2 is FQGTGA in the germline V gene. The CDR3 is 16 amino acids. J lost 6 bases, V lost 4 bases, and 10 bases had no gene match. The CDR3 is CASSSTGTSPSNEQFF. As DNA, the CDR3 is TGTGCCAGCAGCTCCACCGGGACTAGCCCTAGCAATGAGCAGTTCTTC.

This chain links TRBV7-3 with TRBJ2-3; 7 positions agree with TRBD1. With V trimmed by 5 bases and J by 9 bases, 5 bases remained unmatched. CDR3 size: 12 residues. From germline, CDR1 is SGHTA and CDR2 FQGTGA. This CDR3 is CASSQTGFTQYF. The DNA for the CDR3 is TGTGCCAGCAGCCAGACAGGGTTCACGCAGTATTTT.

This clonotype showed up many times. The chain carries TRBV7-2 and TRBJ2-7; D is undetermined. The V end was cut by 2 bases, the J end by 6 bases, with 11 bases between. The CDR3 is 13 residues long. Germline lookup yields CDR1 SGHTA and CDR2 FQGNSA. CDR3 residues: CASSLFRKSEQYF. The DNA of the CDR3 is TGTGCCAGCAGCTTATTTAGGAAGAGCGAGCAGTACTTC.

CDR3 DNA sequence: TGTGCCATCAGGGAGGCAGTCCCTGGGGTCACTGAAGCTTTCTTT. It specifies CAIREAVPGVTEAFF. The chain employs TRBV10-3 and TRBJ1-1, with D unclear. The CDR3 covers 15 residues. In germline, CDR1 is ENHRY, CDR2 SYGVKD. Trimming cost V 6 bases and J 4 bases, with 18 bases left between them.

This clonotype was recorded a few times. The chain has TRBV6-1 and TRBJ1-2; 7 bases map to TRBD1. CDR1 is MNHNS and CDR2 is SASEGT in the germline V gene. The CDR3 spans 14 residues. The ends lost 11 bases at V and 1 base at J; junction bases unmatched: 10. CDR3 amino acids: CASKRAGGNYGYTF. CDR3 DNA: TGTGCCTCTAAGAGGGCAGGGGGTAACTATGGCTACACCTTC.

CDR3 in DNA: TGTGCCAGCAGCTTATTGATAGAAGAAGCTTTCTTT. Translating it yields CASSLLIEEAFF. This sequence joins TRBV5-5 and TRBJ1-1; no definite D call. The germline V and J ends were trimmed by 2 bases and 8 bases, with 10 bases remaining between them. The CDR3 extends over 12 amino acids. The germline gives CDR1 SGHKS, CDR2 YYEKEE (reference sequence).

The V gene is TRBV24-1, the J gene TRBJ2-1; 10 nucleotides match TRBD1. This CDR3 has 17 amino acids. The J segment lost 6 bases and the V segment lost 8 bases, leaving 15 bases of the junction unmatched. In germline, CDR1 is KGHDR, CDR2 SFDVKD. The CDR3 here is CATNAIPGTGDFNEQFF. For the CDR3, the DNA is TGTGCCACCAATGCCATCCCCGGGACAGGGGATTTCAATGAGCAGTTCTTC.

V usage is TRBV7-2 and J usage is TRBJ1-1; possibly TRBD1 for D (6 bases). CDR3 length equals 13 residues. Germline lookup yields CDR1 SGHTA and CDR2 FQGNSA. Between the trimmed V and J ends, which lost 2 bases and 11 bases, there was a span of 15 bases. This CDR3 reads CASSLSRGAGAFF. In DNA form, the CDR3 reads TGTGCCAGCAGCTTATCGAGGGGGGCCGGGGCTTTCTTT.

The chain carries TRBV5-5 and TRBJ2-1; 9 nucleotides align to TRBD1. The germline CDR1 and CDR2 sequences are SGHKS and YYEKEE (reference sequence). This CDR3 is built from 14 residues. With 2 bases clipped from V and 6 bases from J, the junction kept 3 bases outside the gene matches. CDR3 protein: CASSLRQGVNEQFF. The CDR3 DNA is TGTGCCAGCAGCTTACGACAGGGGGTCAATGAGCAGTTCTTC. Together with reference TRBV5-5 and TRBJ2-1, the CDR3 gives the full variable domain: DAGVTQSPTHLIKTRGQQVTLRCSPISGHKSVSWYQQVLGQGPQFIFQYYEKEERGRGNFPDRFSARQFPNYSSELNVNALLLGDSALYLCASSLRQGVNEQFFGPGTRLTVL.

This clonotype has just a few counts. V is TRBV2 and J is TRBJ1-4, with no clear D. This CDR3 is 15 amino acids long. CDR1 is SNHLY, CDR2 FYNNEI, per germline. Trimming took 5 bases from V and 0 from J, leaving 10 bases between them. In DNA, the CDR3 is TGTGCCAGCAGTCTCTCTGGACCAACTAATGAAAAACTGTTTTTT. This codes for CASSLSGPTNEKLFF.

Points on this clonotype: One end of the junction does not line up with germline, which may come from a read error. V and J are TRBV5-1 and TRBJ2-3; 8 bases map to TRBD2. The CDR3 totals 14 residues. The germline CDR1 and CDR2 sequences are SGHRS and YFSETQ. For the CDR3, the DNA is TGCGCCAGTGCTTTAGCGGGAACCACAGATACGCGGTATTTT. The encoded protein is CASALAGTTDTRYF.

The V and J genes are TRBV10-3 and TRBJ2-4; the D gene is possibly TRBD1 (6 bases). The J call is uncertain, as TRBJ2-7 better fits the DNA end. The V gene's germline CDR1 is ENHRY and CDR2 SYGVKD. The CDR3 spans 12 residues. The CDR3 sequence: CASGAVAYEQYF. As DNA, the CDR3 is TGTGCCTCAGGGGCGGTAGCCTACGAGCAGTACTTC.

Note on this clonotype: A clone one base away is much larger, so this may be a read error. The DNA for the CDR3 is TGTACCAGCAGCCCAGCGGGGGCAAATACGCAGTATTTT. Translating gives CTSSPAGANTQYF. The V gene is TRBV12-3 or TRBV12-4, the J gene TRBJ2-3; 8 bases are a match to TRBD2. This CDR3 region has 13 residues.

The chain joins TRBV6-4 to TRBJ2-1; D gene ambiguous. The CDR3 totals 13 residues. Trimming cost V 2 bases and J 8 bases, with 10 bases left between them. Looked up from germline, CDR1 is MRHNA and CDR2 is SNTAGT. CDR3 loop: CASSDAGLHEQFF. In DNA form, the CDR3 reads TGTGCCAGCAGTGACGCAGGTTTACATGAGCAGTTCTTC.

This clonotype has only a few counts. The chain links TRBV5-4 to TRBJ2-7; 10 bases fit TRBD1. This CDR3 comprises 16 residues. V dropped 2 bases and J dropped 3; count of bases not matched to a gene: 8. Germline V lookup: CDR1 SGHNT, CDR2 YYREEE (reference sequence). CDR3 coding DNA: TGTGCCAGCAGCTTAGGGACAGGGGAATTAGTCTACGAGCAGTACTTC. Protein: CASSLGTGELVYEQYF.

V gene TRBV10-3 combines with J gene TRBJ1-4, with D possibly TRBD1 on 5 matching bases. This CDR3 has 15 residues. In germline, CDR1 is ENHRY, CDR2 SYGVKD. V was clipped by 5 bases and J by 3 bases, with 13 bases between them. The CDR3 DNA follows: TGTGCCATCAGTCGGGACGGATCGTCTAATGAAAAACTGTTTTTT. Residues: CAISRDGSSNEKLFF.

V gene TRBV29-1 combines with J gene TRBJ2-7, with D perhaps assigned TRBD1 or TRBD2 (6 bases each). The CDR3 runs 13 residues. Trimming took off 4 bases at V and 3 bases at J, with 13 bases between the two ends. Germline V gene lookup returns CDR1 SQVTM and CDR2 ANQGSEA. This CDR3 reads CSVVGGPNYEQYF. CDR3 DNA sequence: TGCAGCGTTGTAGGGGGGCCAAACTACGAGCAGTACTTC.

The chain couples TRBV10-3 to TRBJ2-5; no reliable D call. V shed 0 bases and J shed 4 bases, with 9 bases lying between them. The CDR3 is 14 residues long. The germline CDR1 and CDR2 sequences are ENHRY and SYGVKD. Here the CDR3 DNA reads TGTGCCATCAGTGAGTCCATAGAGACAGAGACCCAGTACTTC. Translating it yields CAISESIETETQYF.

This clonotype was seen a handful of times. The chain joins TRBV27 to TRBJ2-4; a possible D gene is TRBD2 (5 bases). The CDR3 length is 17 residues. The germline gives CDR1 MNHEY, CDR2 SMNVEV (reference sequence). Trimming took 8 bases from V and 0 from J, leaving 20 bases between them. CDR3 in DNA: TGTGCCAGCGCCCGAACCGGCACGCGGGTAGCCAAAAACATTCAGTACTTC. This sequence encodes CASARTGTRVAKNIQYF.

The rearrangement uses TRBV2 and TRBJ2-3; no definite D call. Germline-derived CDR1 and CDR2 are SNHLY and FYNNEI. The CDR3 is 13 residues long. Trimming removed 3 bases from V and 3 bases from J, with 7 bases in between. CDR3 DNA sequence: TGTGCCAGCAGTGATGCCGTAACAGATACGCAGTATTTT. Translation gives CASSDAVTDTQYF.

This clonotype was seen only a few times. CDR3 region: CASSYSPDSVTEAFF. The CDR3 DNA reads TGTGCCAGCAGTTACTCCCCGGACAGTGTCACTGAAGCTTTCTTT. The chain has TRBV6-2 or TRBV6-3 and TRBJ1-1, with D perhaps matching TRBD1 (6 bases). Germline V gene lookup returns CDR1 MNHEY and CDR2 SVGEGT. This CDR3 region has 15 residues. V lost 0 bases, J lost 4 bases, and 12 bases lay in between.

This clonotype was picked up a small number of times. V and J are TRBV12-3 or TRBV12-4 and TRBJ1-5, with D perhaps matching TRBD1 (5 bases). Trimming stripped 4 bases from V and 7 bases from J, with 14 bases between. There are 14 residues in the CDR3. CDR3 amino acids: CASSSFVGDQPQHF. CDR3 bases: TGTGCCAGCAGTTCGTTCGTGGGGGACCAGCCCCAGCATTTT.

This sequence joins TRBV4-3 and TRBJ2-7, with D perhaps matching TRBD2 (6 bases). CDR3 size: 15 residues. Germline CDR1 and CDR2: LGHNA and YSLEER. Trimming removed 3 bases from V and 1 base from J, with 13 bases in between. This chain's CDR3 is CASSQQPGVSYEQYF. DNA for the CDR3: TGCGCCAGCAGCCAGCAACCGGGGGTTTCCTACGAGCAGTACTTC.

This clonotype was recorded at least ten times. The chain joins TRBV4-3 to TRBJ2-2; D is unclear. The CDR3 loop spans 15 amino acids. Germline lookup yields CDR1 LGHNA and CDR2 YSLEER. V was cut by 0 bases and J by 3 bases, with 8 bases left in between. The CDR3 sequence: CASSQEVTDTGELFF. CDR3 DNA: TGCGCCAGCAGCCAAGAGGTGACGGACACCGGGGAGCTGTTTTTT.